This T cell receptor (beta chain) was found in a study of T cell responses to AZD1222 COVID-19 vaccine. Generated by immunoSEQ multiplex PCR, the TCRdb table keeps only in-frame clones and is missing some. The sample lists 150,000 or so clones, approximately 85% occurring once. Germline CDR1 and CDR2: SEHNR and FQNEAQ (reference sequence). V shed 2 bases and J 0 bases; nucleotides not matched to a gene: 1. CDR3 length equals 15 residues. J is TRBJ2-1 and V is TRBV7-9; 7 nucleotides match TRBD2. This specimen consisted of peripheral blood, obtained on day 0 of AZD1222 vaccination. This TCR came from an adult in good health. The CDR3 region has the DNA TGTGCCAGCAGCTTAACGGGGGGCTCCTACAATGAGCAGTTCTTC. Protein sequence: CASSLTGGSYNEQFF.